This T cell receptor (beta chain) was sequenced for a study of human T cells and chemical hapten exposure. The time point is: patch test 2, 6 weeks after DPC sensitization. Treatment reported: therapeutic diphenylcyclopropenone sensitization with weekly scalp DPC. This clonotype was recorded a few times. The CDR3 runs 13 residues. V was cut by 1 base and J by 10 bases, with 13 bases left in between. TCRdb analysed the RACE reads with MiXCR anew, one entry per CDR3 protein. The data hold roughly 52,000 distinct CDR3 sequences, with just under 10% observed a single time. The chain links TRBV12-3 or TRBV12-4 to TRBJ2-5; weak D call: TRBD2 (5 bases). The sequence was obtained from a woman aged 50 to 65 with alopecia areata. Some clones in this sample may be carry-over from other donors' samples. Here the sequenced sample was whole blood, taken in connection with sensitization to the hapten diphenylcyclopropenone (DPC). The CDR3 coding sequence is TGTGCCAGCAGTTTAGTCCCGCCCGGGGACCAGTACTTC. Its protein is CASSLVPPGDQYF.